The 13 T cell receptor beta chains below all came from one sample that was sequenced in a study of blood T cell repertoires in COVID-19. TCRdb's table, derived via immunoSEQ multiplex PCR, lists solely in-frame clones and lacks some. This sample has 60,000 or so clones, with more than 80% found just once. Sequencing was done on a sample of peripheral blood. The receptors shown here come from a man older than 75 with acute or convalescent COVID-19.

As concerns this clone: At one end, the junction sequence differs from germline, possibly due to a read error. As DNA, the CDR3 is TGTGCTAGCAGCCAACCCGACAGACGCACTGAAGCTTTCTTT. It yields the protein CASSQPDRRTEAFF. The V gene is TRBV7-7, the J gene TRBJ1-1; possibly TRBD1 for D (5 bases). The V gene's germline CDR1 is SSHAT and CDR2 FNYEAQ (reference sequence). This CDR3 is built from 14 residues. The full variable domain, rest sourced from reference TRBV7-7 and TRBJ1-1, is GAGVSQSPRYKVTKRGQDVTLRCDPISSHATLYWYQQALGQGPEFLTYFNYEAQPDKSGLPSDRFSAERPEGSISTLTIQRTEQRDSAMYRCASSQPDRRTEAFFGQGTRLTVV.

The chain is built from TRBV12-2 and TRBJ1-3; TRBD1 is taken as the D call from the table, unchecked against the DNA. TRBV12-2 is a pseudogene locus. CDR3 size: 15 residues. The CDR3: CASRLATGTGNTIYF. The CDR3 DNA reads as TGTGCAAGTCGCTTAGCGACAGGGACTGGAAACACCATATATTTT.

This clone showed up just a few times. Here the CDR3 DNA reads TGTGCCAGCAGCTTGGAACAGGAGGGCTACGAGCAGTACTTC. As protein: CASSLEQEGYEQYF. The rearrangement joins TRBV5-4 to TRBJ2-7, with D maybe TRBD2 (6 bases). Germline V gene data show CDR1 as SGHNT and CDR2 as YYREEE (reference sequence). The CDR3 extends over 14 amino acids. Trimming pared 0 bases from V and 3 bases from J, leaving 10 bases between.

V gene TRBV4-2 combines with J gene TRBJ1-1; D is unresolved. Trimming pared 0 bases from V and 4 bases from J, leaving 9 bases between. CDR1 LGHNA and CDR2 YNFKEQ come from the germline V gene. This CDR3 spans 14 amino acids. The CDR3 DNA follows: TGTGCCAGCAGCCAAGAGCTGACTGTCACTGAAGCTTTCTTT. It yields the protein CASSQELTVTEAFF.

The rearrangement uses TRBV4-2 and TRBJ2-7; the match to TRBD2 covers 7 bases. This CDR3 contains 16 residues. Germline V lookup: CDR1 LGHNA, CDR2 YNFKEQ. V lost 0 bases, J lost 0 bases, and 5 bases stayed unmatched. CDR3: CASSQDMGGSSYEQYF. DNA of the CDR3: TGTGCCAGCAGCCAAGATATGGGCGGGAGCTCCTACGAGCAGTACTTC.

The chain links TRBV12-3 or TRBV12-4 to TRBJ1-4; D not resolved. This CDR3 contains 12 residues. V lost 4 bases, J lost 6 bases, and 6 bases lay in between. CDR3 coding DNA: TGTGCCAGCAGTTACCGAGATGAAAAACTGTTTTTT. This gives the protein CASSYRDEKLFF.

The chain is built from TRBV2 and TRBJ2-2; 9 bases are shared with TRBD2. V lost 7 bases to trimming and J lost 7 bases; unmatched junction nucleotides: 16. The CDR3 has 17 amino acids. CDR1 is SNHLY and CDR2 is FYNNEI in the germline V gene. Here the CDR3 DNA reads TGTGCCAGCACCACAACTCGGCTAGCGGGGAGGTACGGGGAGCTGTTTTTT. Its protein is CASTTTRLAGRYGELFF. Complete variable domain (other parts from reference TRBV2 and TRBJ2-2): EPEVTQTPSHQVTQMGQEVILRCVPISNHLYFYWYRQILGQKVEFLVSFYNNEISEKSEIFDDQFSVERPDGSNFTLKIRSTKLEDSAMYFCASTTTRLAGRYGELFFGEGSRLTVL.

The gene calls are TRBV27 and TRBJ2-5, with 9 bases identical to TRBD1. The CDR3 is 14 amino acids. CDR1 is MNHEY, CDR2 SMNVEV, per germline (reference sequence). The trim removed 5 bases at V and 2 bases at J, leaving 3 bases unmatched. The CDR3 DNA is TGTGCCAGCAGTAAAGACAGGGGGCAAGAGACCCAGTACTTC. Translating gives CASSKDRGQETQYF.

The chain couples TRBV6-4 to TRBJ1-6; 7 bases are shared with TRBD1. J gave up 7 bases and V 6 bases, and 6 bases lay outside the gene matches. The germline V gene has CDR1 MRHNA and CDR2 SNTAGT. This CDR3 is built from 14 residues. The DNA of the CDR3 is TGTGCCAGCAGCCAAGGGACAGAGAATTCACCCCTCCACTTT. Translating gives CASSQGTENSPLHF.

The chain recombines TRBV12-3 or TRBV12-4 with TRBJ1-1; 9 nucleotides match TRBD1. This CDR3 contains 13 residues. V shed 5 bases, J shed 4 bases, and the junction held 2 bases outside the gene matches. CDR3 region: CASSRQGVTEAFF. In DNA, the CDR3 is TGTGCCAGCAGTCGACAGGGGGTCACTGAAGCTTTCTTT.

V gene TRBV7-8 combines with J gene TRBJ1-3, with D possibly being TRBD1 (5 bases). V was cut by 0 bases and J by 0 bases, with 12 bases left in between. The germline CDR1 and CDR2 sequences are SGHVS and FQNEAQ. The CDR3 contains 17 residues. The CDR3 spells CASSLAYRTRSGNTIYF. The CDR3 nucleotides read TGTGCCAGCAGCTTAGCGTACAGGACCCGCTCTGGAAACACCATATATTTT.

The chain links TRBV7-2 to TRBJ2-3; no definite D call. Germline V gives CDR1 SGHTA, CDR2 FQGNSA. Trimming took off 5 bases at V and 7 bases at J, with 16 bases between the two ends. This CDR3 is built from 14 residues. The CDR3 DNA reads as TGTGCCAGCAGCCTTATAGAGGTTGGAAATACGCAGTATTTT. Encoded protein: CASSLIEVGNTQYF.

V usage is TRBV12-5 and J usage is TRBJ2-3; a possible D gene is TRBD2 (5 bases). The V and J ends lost 5 bases and 6 bases respectively, with 12 bases between them. The CDR3 has 13 amino acids. Germline V gene data show CDR1 as LGHNT and CDR2 as FRNRAP. In DNA form, the CDR3 reads TGTGCTAGTGGTCGCCGACCGGGGGATACGCAGTATTTT. It specifies CASGRRPGDTQYF.